A selection of T cell receptor beta chains follows, all from one sample in a study of siplizumab effects on memory and regulatory T cells. The assay was immunoSEQ multiplex PCR, and TCRdb's table has in-frame clones only and misses some. The data show roughly 100,000 clones, approximately 93% seen once. The sample comprised CD8+ T cells sorted from blood. These receptors were obtained from a human donor in good health. Both conserved end residues are part of each CDR3. A D gene is named only where the DNA matches it firmly. Only part of the rows carry a size: once, few, many, or a class if the clone is expanded.

clone_size,j_call,v_call,d_call,cdr3_aa,cdr3_nt
once,TRBJ1-1,TRBV7-9,.,CASSQEENTEAFF,TGTGCCAGCAGCCAGGAGGAGAACACTGAAGCTTTCTTT
.,TRBJ1-2,TRBV6-5,.,CASSYYGGGYTF,TGTGCCAGCAGTTACTACGGAGGGGGCTACACCTTC
.,TRBJ2-2,TRBV27,.,CASSLGANTGELFF,TGTGCCAGCAGTTTGGGAGCGAACACCGGGGAGCTGTTTTTT
once,TRBJ1-1,TRBV10-2,.,CASSDYPEAFF,TGCGCCAGCAGCGATTATCCGGAAGCTTTCTTT
.,TRBJ2-7,TRBV6-1,.,CASSPNMGEQYF,TGTGCCAGCAGTCCCAATATGGGCGAGCAGTACTTC
.,TRBJ1-4,TRBV1,.,CTSTPRPPRRYNEKLFF,TGCACCAGCACCCCTCGACCCCCCAGGCGATATAATGAAAAACTGTTTTTT
.,TRBJ2-1,TRBV7-9,.,CASSLTYREPSNEQFF,TGTGCCAGCAGCCTCACGTACAGGGAACCAAGCAATGAGCAGTTCTTC
.,TRBJ1-1,TRBV27,TRBD1,CASRAGQGNTEAFF,TGTGCCAGCAGGGCGGGACAGGGGAACACTGAAGCTTTCTTT
.,TRBJ2-5,TRBV23-1,TRBD2,CASSQSRGGGYSGETQYF,TGCGCCAGCAGTCAATCCCGTGGCGGGGGTTATTCAGGGGAGACCCAGTACTTC
once,TRBJ1-5,TRBV9,.,CASSPGLNFNQPQHF,TGTGCCAGCAGTCCAGGTCTGAATTTTAATCAGCCCCAGCATTTT
.,TRBJ1-3,TRBV7-2,.,CASSLDDGSGNTIYF,TGTGCCAGCAGCTTAGATGACGGCTCTGGAAACACCATATATTTT
.,TRBJ2-7,TRBV15,.,CATSRGLGDTAYEQYF,TGTGCCACCAGCAGAGGATTAGGGGACACCGCCTACGAGCAGTACTTC
.,TRBJ2-3,TRBV11-2,.,CASSHTDTQYF,TGTGCCAGCAGCCACACAGATACGCAGTATTTT
once,TRBJ1-2,TRBV6-1,.,CASSLGNYGYTF,TGTGCCAGCAGTCTCGGTAACTATGGCTACACCTTC